This TCR beta chain appears in the sequencing data of a study of blood T cells in healthy people across ages. Study-wide findings and caveats: Correlation between TCR beta diversity and naive T cell percentage was strong.

CDR1 and CDR2 (germline): DFQATT, SNEGSKA (reference sequence). V was pared by 5 bases and J by 0 bases, with 13 bases between. This CDR3 has 14 residues. The authors ran a second PCR of about 7 to 12 cycles using a sample-barcoded 5' primer and a J-beta primer mix. One entry per CDR3 protein, called by TCRdb with MiXCR from the 5' RACE reads. The data hold around 1.1 million distinct CDR3 sequences, with under 40% observed a single time. This clonotype has just a few counts. Its antigen remains unidentified. A much larger clone lies one base from this, so it may be a read error. The chain uses TRBV20-1 and TRBJ1-2, with D hard to call. Sequencing was done on a sample of blood. This TCR was recovered from a man aged 18 to 29 in good health. CDR3 coding DNA: TGCAGTGCTCCTGAGGGCGAAGCTAACTATGGCTACACCTTC. This encodes CSAPEGEANYGYTF.